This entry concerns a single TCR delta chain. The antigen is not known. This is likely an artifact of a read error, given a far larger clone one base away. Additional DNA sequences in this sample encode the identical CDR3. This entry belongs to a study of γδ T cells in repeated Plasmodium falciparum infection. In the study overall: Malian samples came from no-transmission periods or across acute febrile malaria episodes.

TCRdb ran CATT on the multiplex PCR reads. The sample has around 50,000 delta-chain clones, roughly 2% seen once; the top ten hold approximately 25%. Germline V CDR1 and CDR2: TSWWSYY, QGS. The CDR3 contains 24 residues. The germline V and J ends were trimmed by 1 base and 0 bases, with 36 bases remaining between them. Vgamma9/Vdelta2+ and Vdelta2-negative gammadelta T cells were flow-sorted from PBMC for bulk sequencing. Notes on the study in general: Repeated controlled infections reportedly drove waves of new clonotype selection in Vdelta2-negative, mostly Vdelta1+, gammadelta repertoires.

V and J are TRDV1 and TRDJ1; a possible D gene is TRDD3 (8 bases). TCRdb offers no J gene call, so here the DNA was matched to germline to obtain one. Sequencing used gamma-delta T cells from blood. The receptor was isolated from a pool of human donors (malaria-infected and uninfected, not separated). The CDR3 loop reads CALGEPCRFLKISTGGFYTDKLIF. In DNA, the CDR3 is TGTGCTCTTGGGGAACCCTGTCGCTTCCTAAAAATAAGTACTGGGGGTTTTTACACCGATAAACTCATCTTT.